The rows below give T cell receptor beta chains drawn from one sample of a study of blood T cell repertoires in COVID-19. Generated by immunoSEQ multiplex PCR, the TCRdb table keeps only in-frame clones and is missing some. The sample lists 200,000 to 250,000 clones; roughly four fifths were seen once. Sequencing was performed on PBMCs or T cells enriched from blood (not recorded which). The receptor source for this set is a man aged 35-49 years who had recovered from COVID-19. Each CDR3 is given with its conserved first and last residue. Each record gives: CDR3 DNA, CDR3 protein, clone size, V gene, J gene, D gene. A D gene is named only where the DNA matches it firmly. Expanded clones get a size class; other rows say once, few or many, or leave the size out.

CDR3 DNA: TGTGCCACCAGTGAAGGGAGGACTAGCGGGGGTAACGGGGAGCTGTTTTTT
CDR3 protein: CATSEGRTSGGNGELFF
clone size: -
V gene: TRBV24-1
J gene: TRBJ2-2
D gene: TRBD2

CDR3 DNA: TGTGCCAGCAGCCCTCAGTCAGGGGGAAACACCATATATTTT
CDR3 protein: CASSPQSGGNTIYF
clone size: -
V gene: TRBV3-1/TRBV3-2
J gene: TRBJ1-3
D gene: -

CDR3 DNA: TGTGCCAGCAGCTTAGGTCTACCGGGCACTGAAGCTTTCTTT
CDR3 protein: CASSLGLPGTEAFF
clone size: -
V gene: TRBV11-3
J gene: TRBJ1-1
D gene: -

CDR3 DNA: TGTGCCTTGTCCGGGACAGGGGGTTTGAGCAATCAGCCCCAGCATTTT
CDR3 protein: CALSGTGGLSNQPQHF
clone size: -
V gene: TRBV30
J gene: TRBJ1-5
D gene: TRBD1

CDR3 DNA: TGCGCCAGCAGCCAAGGGGGCGGGACTAGAAAAAACATTCAGTACTTC
CDR3 protein: CASSQGGGTRKNIQYF
clone size: -
V gene: TRBV4-1
J gene: TRBJ2-4
D gene: TRBD2

CDR3 DNA: TGTGCCAGCAGCTTCACCGACGGACTACTTGATGGCTACACCTTC
CDR3 protein: CASSFTDGLLDGYTF
clone size: few
V gene: TRBV5-5
J gene: TRBJ1-2
D gene: -

CDR3 DNA: TGTGCCTGGGGAGCCCCATACAATGAGCAGTTCTTC
CDR3 protein: CAWGAPYNEQFF
clone size: -
V gene: TRBV30
J gene: TRBJ2-1
D gene: -

CDR3 DNA: TGTGCCAGCAGTGATTCTTTTCCGCCAGGGCACCCCTACGAGCAGTACTTC
CDR3 protein: CASSDSFPPGHPYEQYF
clone size: many
V gene: TRBV6-1
J gene: TRBJ2-7
D gene: -

CDR3 DNA: TGCGCCAGCAGCATGGACAGGGGGCGTGAAAAACTGTTTTTT
CDR3 protein: CASSMDRGREKLFF
clone size: -
V gene: TRBV5-1
J gene: TRBJ1-4
D gene: TRBD1

CDR3 DNA: TGTGCCAGCAGTCCCTTGTCTGGAAACACCATATATTTT
CDR3 protein: CASSPLSGNTIYF
clone size: -
V gene: TRBV7-9
J gene: TRBJ1-3
D gene: -

CDR3 DNA: TGTGCCATCACAACTAGCGGGAACTACAATGAGCAGTTCTTC
CDR3 protein: CAITTSGNYNEQFF
clone size: few
V gene: TRBV10-3
J gene: TRBJ2-1
D gene: TRBD2

CDR3 DNA: TGTGCCAGCAGCCGCCACCAGACAGGGAACCAACACAATGAGCAGTTCTTC
CDR3 protein: CASSRHQTGNQHNEQFF
clone size: -
V gene: TRBV27
J gene: TRBJ2-1
D gene: TRBD1

CDR3 DNA: TGTGCCAGCAGCTTCCGTCGGACAGGGGGCTCAGATACGCAGTATTTT
CDR3 protein: CASSFRRTGGSDTQYF
clone size: -
V gene: TRBV7-3
J gene: TRBJ2-3
D gene: TRBD1

CDR3 DNA: TGTGCCAGCAGAACTACAGGGGGCAACTATGGCTACACCTTC
CDR3 protein: CASRTTGGNYGYTF
clone size: -
V gene: TRBV6-5
J gene: TRBJ1-2
D gene: TRBD1

CDR3 DNA: TGCAGCGTTGAAGGGACAGACGTATCTAACTATGGCTACACCTTC
CDR3 protein: CSVEGTDVSNYGYTF
clone size: -
V gene: TRBV29-1
J gene: TRBJ1-2
D gene: -

CDR3 DNA: TGTGCCAGCAGCCAGACGACAGTACCTAATTCACCCCTCCACTTT
CDR3 protein: CASSQTTVPNSPLHF
clone size: -
V gene: TRBV4-2
J gene: TRBJ1-6
D gene: -

CDR3 DNA: TGCGCCAGCAGCTTCCGGAGGGTCAACTCCTACAATGAGCAGTTCTTC
CDR3 protein: CASSFRRVNSYNEQFF
clone size: -
V gene: TRBV5-1
J gene: TRBJ2-1
D gene: -

CDR3 DNA: TGTGCCAGCAGTTTGGGGGTGGAGATAGCGGCGAACACCGGGGAGCTGTTTTTT
CDR3 protein: CASSLGVEIAANTGELFF
clone size: many
V gene: TRBV27
J gene: TRBJ2-2
D gene: -

CDR3 DNA: TGTGCCAGCAGCCCTCGTCCCGGGACAACACTAGCCAAAAACATTCAGTACTTC
CDR3 protein: CASSPRPGTTLAKNIQYF
clone size: many
V gene: TRBV21-1
J gene: TRBJ2-4
D gene: -

CDR3 DNA: TGTGCCAGAAGCTTGGCACAGTCACCCTTACCGAGCTCCTACGAGCAGTACTTC
CDR3 protein: CARSLAQSPLPSSYEQYF
clone size: -
V gene: TRBV5-3
J gene: TRBJ2-7
D gene: -

CDR3 DNA: TGCGCCAGCAGCCCAGGGACTAGCGGGAGACCTTATGAGCAGTTCTTC
CDR3 protein: CASSPGTSGRPYEQFF
clone size: -
V gene: TRBV5-1
J gene: TRBJ2-1
D gene: TRBD2

CDR3 DNA: TGTGCCAGCAGGAGGACTAGCGGGAGTCACGAGCAGTACTTC
CDR3 protein: CASRRTSGSHEQYF
clone size: -
V gene: TRBV2
J gene: TRBJ2-7
D gene: TRBD2

CDR3 DNA: TGTGCCAGCAGCATAGACAGCCAGTACACTGAAGCTTTCTTT
CDR3 protein: CASSIDSQYTEAFF
clone size: -
V gene: TRBV5-4
J gene: TRBJ1-1
D gene: -

CDR3 DNA: TGTGCCAGCAGGGGGGGAATAGAGACCCAGTACTTC
CDR3 protein: CASRGGIETQYF
clone size: -
V gene: TRBV27
J gene: TRBJ2-5
D gene: -

CDR3 DNA: TGTGCCAGCAGAAATTCAGGGGGCGATGGCTACACCTTC
CDR3 protein: CASRNSGGDGYTF
clone size: -
V gene: TRBV6-5
J gene: TRBJ1-2
D gene: TRBD1

CDR3 DNA: TGTGCCAGCAGCTCGGCCGGGACAGGGGCTTCGGGAGAGACCCAGTACTTC
CDR3 protein: CASSSAGTGASGETQYF
clone size: -
V gene: TRBV5-4
J gene: TRBJ2-5
D gene: TRBD1

CDR3 DNA: TGTGCCAGCAGCGCCACGGGACAGATTAACTATGGCTACACCTTC
CDR3 protein: CASSATGQINYGYTF
clone size: -
V gene: TRBV9
J gene: TRBJ1-2
D gene: TRBD1

CDR3 DNA: TGCGCCAGCAGCCAAACCCCCTGGACAGCCAATCAGCCCCAGCATTTT
CDR3 protein: CASSQTPWTANQPQHF
clone size: few
V gene: TRBV4-1
J gene: TRBJ1-5
D gene: -

CDR3 DNA: TGTGCCAGCAAAGGACAGGGCTACGAGCAGTACTTC
CDR3 protein: CASKGQGYEQYF
clone size: -
V gene: TRBV6-5
J gene: TRBJ2-7
D gene: TRBD1

CDR3 DNA: TGTGCCAGCAGTGGGGGTGGGAGGGTTTCTCCCTACGAGCAGTACTTC
CDR3 protein: CASSGGGRVSPYEQYF
clone size: -
V gene: TRBV6-1
J gene: TRBJ2-7
D gene: TRBD2

CDR3 DNA: TGTGCCAGCAGCCAAGAGCACCTAGGGACAGGGGGTGGCTATGGCTACACCTTC
CDR3 protein: CASSQEHLGTGGGYGYTF
clone size: -
V gene: TRBV3-1/TRBV3-2
J gene: TRBJ1-2
D gene: TRBD1

CDR3 DNA: TGTGCCTGGAGTACCCAGGGGGCGATGAAAAAACTGTTTTTT
CDR3 protein: CAWSTQGAMKKLFF
clone size: -
V gene: TRBV30
J gene: TRBJ1-4
D gene: TRBD1

CDR3 DNA: TGTGCCACCAGCAGCTTGGGGACAGGGGGACGTCATGAGCAGTTCTTC
CDR3 protein: CATSSLGTGGRHEQFF
clone size: -
V gene: TRBV15
J gene: TRBJ2-1
D gene: TRBD1

CDR3 DNA: TGTGCCAGTAGTACCGGGACACCCGGGCCCTACGAGCAGTACTTC
CDR3 protein: CASSTGTPGPYEQYF
clone size: -
V gene: TRBV19
J gene: TRBJ2-7
D gene: -

CDR3 DNA: TGTGCCAGCTCACGGACTCGGGACACTGAAGCTTTCTTT
CDR3 protein: CASSRTRDTEAFF
clone size: -
V gene: TRBV18
J gene: TRBJ1-1
D gene: -

CDR3 DNA: TGTGCCAGTAGTATAGGGGAGGGATGGGCCAATCAGCCCCAGCATTTT
CDR3 protein: CASSIGEGWANQPQHF
clone size: -
V gene: TRBV19
J gene: TRBJ1-5
D gene: -

CDR3 DNA: TGCGCCAGCAGACGAGGGCCATACAAAGATCAGCCCCAGCATTTT
CDR3 protein: CASRRGPYKDQPQHF
clone size: -
V gene: TRBV4-1
J gene: TRBJ1-5
D gene: -

CDR3 DNA: TGTGCCAGCAGCTTGACAGGGCCCTATGGCTACACCTTC
CDR3 protein: CASSLTGPYGYTF
clone size: -
V gene: TRBV5-5
J gene: TRBJ1-2
D gene: -

CDR3 DNA: TGTGCCAGTAGTGTCGGGTCAAACCACGAAGAGACCCAGTACTTC
CDR3 protein: CASSVGSNHEETQYF
clone size: -
V gene: TRBV19
J gene: TRBJ2-5
D gene: -

CDR3 DNA: TGTGCTAGTGGTCCCCATGGGGGGATAGGCACAGATACGCAGTATTTT
CDR3 protein: CASGPHGGIGTDTQYF
clone size: -
V gene: TRBV12-5
J gene: TRBJ2-3
D gene: -